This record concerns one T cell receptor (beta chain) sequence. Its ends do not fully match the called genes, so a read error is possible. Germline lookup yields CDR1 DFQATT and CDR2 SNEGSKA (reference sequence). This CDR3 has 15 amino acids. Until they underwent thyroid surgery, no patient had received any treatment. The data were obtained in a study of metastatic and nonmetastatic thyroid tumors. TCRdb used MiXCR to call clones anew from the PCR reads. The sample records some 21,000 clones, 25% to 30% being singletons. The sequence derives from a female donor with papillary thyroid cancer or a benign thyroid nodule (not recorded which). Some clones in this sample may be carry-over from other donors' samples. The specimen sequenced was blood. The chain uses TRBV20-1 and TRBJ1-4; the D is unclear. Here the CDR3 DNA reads TGCAGTGATAGACCTCGCGTACTCCGGGGTGAAAAACTGTTTTTT. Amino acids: CSDRPRVLRGEKLFF.